These 9 T cell receptor beta chains were sequenced from one sample in a study of breast tumors, draining lymph nodes, adjacent tissues. TCRdb analysed the multiplex PCR reads with MiXCR anew, one entry per CDR3 protein. The sample carries 15,000 to 20,000 distinct CDR3 sequences, about 45% recorded once. Sequencing input: tumor-adjacent breast tissue. Receptors originate from a female donor with breast cancer. Some clones in this sample may be carry-over from other donors' samples.

V usage is TRBV6-1 and J usage is TRBJ1-5; D is undetermined. V was clipped by 2 bases and J by 7 bases, with 9 bases between them. This CDR3 has 13 residues. Germline V gene sequence: CDR1 MNHNS, CDR2 SASEGT. The chain's CDR3 is CASSESMGQPQHF. The CDR3 DNA reads TGTGCCAGCAGTGAATCGATGGGACAGCCCCAGCATTTT.

The rearrangement links TRBV20-1 to TRBJ1-2, with D unclear. The germline V and J ends were trimmed by 3 bases and 8 bases, with 7 bases remaining between them. The CDR3 spans 10 residues. The germline CDR1 and CDR2 sequences are DFQATT and SNEGSKA (reference sequence). The CDR3 DNA sequence: TGCAGTGCTAGTGACGAAGGCTACACCTTC. Protein sequence: CSASDEGYTF.

V and J are TRBV5-1 and TRBJ1-2; D gene unclear. Germline CDR1 reads SGHRS; CDR2 reads YFSETQ. CDR3 size: 15 residues. V gave up 6 bases and J gave up 7 bases, with 22 bases separating them. The CDR3 bases are TGCGCCAGCATGCCGAGGGTTTGGAGCTCTAGTGGCTACACCTTC. Its translation is CASMPRVWSSSGYTF.

The CDR3 region has the DNA TGTGCCACCAGTCAGGGGGGTAACCCCTACAATGAGCAGTTCTTC. Translating it yields CATSQGGNPYNEQFF. The genes are TRBV24-1 and TRBJ2-1; a possible D gene is TRBD1 (7 bases). CDR3 length equals 15 residues. Between the trimmed V and J ends, which lost 6 bases and 2 bases, there was a span of 13 bases. Germline V gene lookup returns CDR1 KGHDR and CDR2 SFDVKD.

This chain links TRBV9 with TRBJ2-1; 8 nucleotides line up with TRBD2. V lost 0 bases to trimming and J lost 9 bases; unmatched junction nucleotides: 8. The CDR3 is 15 amino acids. Germline CDR1 reads SGDLS; CDR2 reads YYNGEE. CDR3 sequence: CASSVGAAGALEQFF. The CDR3 nucleotides read TGTGCCAGCAGCGTAGGCGCAGCGGGGGCTCTTGAGCAGTTCTTC.

This clonotype has ten or more counts. The CDR3 region is CSARFPGADLYTDTQYF. The CDR3 bases are TGCAGTGCTAGATTTCCGGGGGCCGACTTATACACAGATACGCAGTATTTT. The rearrangement links TRBV20-1 to TRBJ2-3; D tentatively fits TRBD1 or TRBD2 (6 bases each). This CDR3 is 17 amino acids long. Trimming removed 2 bases at V and 2 bases at J, with 20 bases between. Germline values: CDR1 DFQATT, CDR2 SNEGSKA (reference sequence).

Sample share makes this clonotype medium-sized. The rearrangement joins TRBV20-1 to TRBJ1-2; D is uncertain. Germline V CDR1 and CDR2: DFQATT, SNEGSKA (reference sequence). This CDR3 spans 15 amino acids. Trimming removed 0 bases from V and 7 bases from J, with 18 bases in between. CDR3: CSAREPGPQEGGYTF. In DNA, the CDR3 is TGCAGTGCTAGAGAACCGGGCCCGCAAGAGGGTGGCTACACCTTC.

In the case of this clonotype: Possible read error: a much larger clone is one base away. The rearrangement joins TRBV9 to TRBJ2-5; a weak D match, TRBD1 (6 bases). CDR3 size: 14 residues. Germline CDR1 SGDLS, CDR2 YYNGEE. CDR3 sequence: CASSVGGRQVTQSF. The CDR3, as DNA: TGTGCCAGCAGCGTAGGGGGCAGACAGGTGACCCAGTCCTTC.

This clonotype has a count of ten or more. One junction end disagrees with the germline gene, perhaps due to a read error. V gene TRBV6-6 combines with J gene TRBJ2-3; possibly TRBD2 for D (6 bases). Germline CDR1 MNHNY, CDR2 SVGAGI (reference sequence). The CDR3 is made up of 16 amino acids. DNA of the CDR3: TGTGCCAGCAGTCACTCGACGCTAGCGCAAGGAGATACGCAGTATTTT. It translates to CASSHSTLAQGDTQYF.